This T cell receptor (beta chain) was retrieved from a study of type 1 regulatory T cells. About the study: T-allo10 is a Tr1-enriched, alloantigen-specific CD4 T cell product made in vitro.

V was trimmed by 0 bases and J by 5 bases, leaving 15 bases between them. The germline CDR1 and CDR2 sequences are SGHTS and YDEGEE. The CDR3 length is 16 residues. TCRdb independently ran MiXCR on the reads; one entry per CDR3 protein. The sample records some 20,000 distinct CDR3 sequences, around 43% being singletons. This clonotype has just one count. Its specificity is not known. This sequence was found in a human donor in good health. The genes are TRBV5-8 and TRBJ2-1, with D maybe TRBD1 (6 bases). The sequencing sample was made of cultured T cells, either the whole culture or a sorted T cell fraction (not recorded which). CDR3 nucleotides: TGTGCCAGCAGCTTGGGTTATGGACAGCCTAACAATGAGCAGTTCTTC. The encoded protein is CASSLGYGQPNNEQFF.